This T cell receptor beta chain comes out of a study of T cells after yellow fever vaccination. The overall study: With SMART-Seq v4 Ultra Low Input, the fractions containing low cell numbers were prepared.

This CDR3 spans 13 amino acids. Germline CDR1 and CDR2: MGHRA and YSYEKL. Trimming removed 5 bases from V and 7 bases from J, with 12 bases in between. Remarks on this clonotype: The target antigen is unknown.

5'RACE template switching produced TCR cDNA carrying a universal primer site and UMIs. TCRdb called the 5' RACE reads again in MiXCR, with one record for every CDR3 protein. The sample yields some 400,000 distinct CDR3 sequences, about 19% seen once. Study-level points and caveats: Primary-vaccination clones mostly resurfaced post-booster (less than 98% CD4, roughly 90% CD8). Researchers noted that a small share of clonotypes showed up in both CD4 and CD8 compartments.

Material: PBMCs, obtained before the yellow fever booster vaccination. The chain carries TRBV4-1 and TRBJ2-1; D call uncertain. The source is a young man who received the YFV17D yellow fever vaccine. This CDR3 is CASSGESGNEQFF. The CDR3 nucleotides read TGCGCCAGCAGCGGGGAAAGTGGGAATGAGCAGTTCTTC.